The rows below give T cell receptor beta chains drawn from one sample of a study of blood T cell repertoires in COVID-19. Assay: immunoSEQ multiplex PCR; the TCRdb copy retains only in-frame clones and omits some. This sample has about 210,000 clones, with about four fifths found just once. The sample was peripheral blood. The receptors stem from a woman aged 40 to 50 with acute or convalescent COVID-19. The CDR3 runs from the conserved cysteine through the conserved F or W. Each record gives: V gene, clone size, J gene, D gene, CDR3 DNA, CDR3 protein. A D gene is named only where the DNA matches it firmly. Only some rows state a clone size, as once, few, many or a class for expanded clones.

>TRBV10-3|.|TRBJ2-1|TRBD1
TGTGCCATCAGTGAGGAGGGGGCTGGCAATGAGCAGTTCTTC
CAISEEGAGNEQFF
>TRBV6-1|once|TRBJ2-7|.
TGTGCCAGCAGTGCCTCCTACCACGAGCAGTACTTC
CASSASYHEQYF
>TRBV7-2|.|TRBJ1-5|.
TGTGCCAGCAGCTTAAGGAGGATCGATCAGCCCCAGCATTTT
CASSLRRIDQPQHF
>TRBV5-1|few|TRBJ1-2|.
TGCGCCAGCAGCTTCGATTCGGACACAAACTATGGCTACACCTTC
CASSFDSDTNYGYTF
>TRBV19|.|TRBJ2-3|TRBD2
TGTGCCAGTAGCCGGCAGGCGGGGGGCACAGATACGCAGTATTTT
CASSRQAGGTDTQYF
>TRBV29-1|few|TRBJ1-3|.
TGCAGCGCAGGCCAGATCTCTGGAAACACCATATATTTT
CSAGQISGNTIYF
>TRBV11-2|few|TRBJ1-1|.
TGTGCCAGCAGCTTCCGGTCAGGGACACCTACGTCTGAAGCTTTCTTT
CASSFRSGTPTSEAFF
>TRBV10-2|.|TRBJ2-7|.
TGCGCCAGCAGCTCCTTGGGGACACTCGAGGAGCAGTACTTC
CASSSLGTLEEQYF
>TRBV2|.|TRBJ2-6|TRBD1
TGTGCCAGCAAGGGACAGGCCTCCTCTGGGGCCAACGTCCTGACTTTC
CASKGQASSGANVLTF
>TRBV30|.|TRBJ1-2|.
TGTGCTAGCAGGGTAGACTATGGCTACACCTTC
CASRVDYGYTF
>TRBV3-1/TRBV3-2|.|TRBJ2-7|.
TGTGCCAGCAGCCAAGGCGGCCTTAAACCCAACGAGCAGTACTTC
CASSQGGLKPNEQYF
>TRBV11-2|once|TRBJ2-7|TRBD2
TGTGCCAGCAGCTCGTGGGCGGGACTATCCTACGAGCAGTACTTC
CASSSWAGLSYEQYF
>TRBV2|few|TRBJ1-2|.
TGTGCCAGCAGTGAAGCGACTTGGGGCTACACCTTC
CASSEATWGYTF
>TRBV29-1|.|TRBJ2-3|.
TGCAGCGTTGTTAGCGGTAGCACAGATACGCAGTATTTT
CSVVSGSTDTQYF
>TRBV3-1/TRBV3-2|many|TRBJ2-2|TRBD2
TGTGCCAGCAGCCTCCCAAGGCCGGGACTAGCGGGAGTCGGCGGGGAGCTGTTTTTT
CASSLPRPGLAGVGGELFF
>TRBV2|.|TRBJ2-3|.
TGTGCCAGCAGTGTACACAGCAGAGGGGATACGCAGTATTTT
CASSVHSRGDTQYF
>TRBV6-1|few|TRBJ1-2|.
TGTGCCAGCAGTGAATCAAGGCAGGGGATCGTCGTCTTC
CASSESRQGIVVF
>TRBV6-5|.|TRBJ2-7|TRBD1
TGTGCCAGCAGTTCGACAGGGCCGTCCTACGAGCAGTACTTC
CASSSTGPSYEQYF
>TRBV29-1|.|TRBJ2-1|TRBD1
TGCAGCGTTGAAGCCTCAGGGGGCGGCTACAATGAGCAGTTCTTC
CSVEASGGGYNEQFF
>TRBV2|.|TRBJ2-7|.
TGTGCCAGCAGTGAACGGGGGACCGCCTACGAGCAGTACTTC
CASSERGTAYEQYF
>TRBV5-4|.|TRBJ2-7|TRBD2
TGTGCCAGCAGCTTGGCGGTGGGAGGGCCGGCCGAGCAGTACTTC
CASSLAVGGPAEQYF
>TRBV19|.|TRBJ2-2|.
TGTGCCAGTAGCCAGGCAGGGCAGCACACCGGGGAGCTGTTTTTT
CASSQAGQHTGELFF
>TRBV7-2|once|TRBJ2-1|TRBD2
TGTGCCAGCAGCTTACATTTAGGTAGCGGGAGAAATGAGCAGTTCTTC
CASSLHLGSGRNEQFF
>TRBV4-3|.|TRBJ1-2|.
TGCGCCAGCTCCGGCGCGGGGGTCGGCTACACCTTC
CASSGAGVGYTF
>TRBV5-6|few|TRBJ2-1|.
TGTGCCAGCAGCTTTAGTAATGAGCAGTTCTTC
CASSFSNEQFF
>TRBV15|.|TRBJ1-2|TRBD1
TGTGCCACCAGCAGGACAGGGGGCGCGTACGGCTACACCTTC
CATSRTGGAYGYTF
>TRBV3-1/TRBV3-2|.|TRBJ2-6|TRBD2
TGTGCCAGCAGCTCCCGCGGACTAGCGGGGAGTTCTGGGGCCAACGTCCTGACTTTC
CASSSRGLAGSSGANVLTF
>TRBV6-2/TRBV6-3|.|TRBJ2-7|TRBD1
TGTGCCAGCAGCCGCATGACCGGGACAGGGGGCGGATACGAGCAGTACTTC
CASSRMTGTGGGYEQYF
>TRBV24-1|.|TRBJ2-1|.
TGTGCCACCAGTGTGACGAGGGCACGCTCCTACAATGAGCAGTTCTTC
CATSVTRARSYNEQFF
>TRBV11-3|.|TRBJ2-1|TRBD2
TGTGCCAGCAGCCGCGGGACTAGCGGATCCTACAATGAGCAGTTCTTC
CASSRGTSGSYNEQFF
>TRBV11-2|.|TRBJ2-1|.
TGTGCCAGCAGGGTAAGTCTGGCCTCCAATGAGCAGTTCTTC
CASRVSLASNEQFF
>TRBV30|once|TRBJ1-1|TRBD1
TGTGCCTGGAGTAGCTCAGGGGGACGGAGGAACACTGAAGCTTTCTTT
CAWSSSGGRRNTEAFF
>TRBV4-1|.|TRBJ2-5|TRBD2
TGCGCCAGCAGCCAGCGGGAGGGCCCGTACCAAGAGACCCAGTACTTC
CASSQREGPYQETQYF
>TRBV7-9|.|TRBJ2-7|TRBD1
TGTGCCAGCAGCCTCGGACAGGGGCCCAAGCAGTACTTC
CASSLGQGPKQYF
>TRBV7-2|.|TRBJ2-7|TRBD2
TGTGCCAGCAGCCTGACTAGCGGATACTCCTACGAGCAGTACTTC
CASSLTSGYSYEQYF
>TRBV5-1|few|TRBJ1-5|.
TGCGCCAGCAGCTTGGTTGGGGGAGGGCAGCCCCAGCATTTT
CASSLVGGGQPQHF
>TRBV21-1|.|TRBJ1-1|.
TGTGCCAGCACGGGTAGTATGAGGGACACTGAAGCTTTCTTT
CASTGSMRDTEAFF
>TRBV11-2|.|TRBJ2-2|.
TGTGCCAGCAGCTTAGAAGGGACAAACACCGGGGAGCTGTTTTTT
CASSLEGTNTGELFF
>TRBV21-1|.|TRBJ2-7|.
TGTGCCAGCAGGCTTACCGGGACTAGCGGGAGGGAACAGTACTTC
CASRLTGTSGREQYF
>TRBV27|.|TRBJ1-5|.
TGTGCCAGCAAGGAGACGCAAAATCAGCCCCAGCATTTT
CASKETQNQPQHF
>TRBV18|.|TRBJ2-2|.
TGTGCCAGCTCACCCACAGGGACCGGGGAGCTGTTTTTT
CASSPTGTGELFF
>TRBV3-1/TRBV3-2|.|TRBJ1-2|.
TGTGCCAGCAGCCAATGGGAGGGGGGGGCTCGTGACTATGGCTACACCTTC
CASSQWEGGARDYGYTF
>TRBV19|.|TRBJ2-3|TRBD1
TGTGCCAGTAGATGGGGGACAGGGGAAGATACGCAGTATTTT
CASRWGTGEDTQYF
>TRBV5-1|.|TRBJ1-1|.
TGCGCCAGCAGCGAAGATGATAGGGGCACTGAAGCTTTCTTT
CASSEDDRGTEAFF
>TRBV5-1|.|TRBJ1-2|.
TGCGCCAGCAGCTCAAGGGACTCGGGGGAGGGCTATGGCTACACCTTC
CASSSRDSGEGYGYTF
>TRBV2|.|TRBJ1-6|.
TGTGCCAGCAGCGGGACAAACTATAATTCACCCCTCCACTTT
CASSGTNYNSPLHF
>TRBV2|.|TRBJ1-4|TRBD1
TGTGCCAGCATGGGGACAGGGGGCGAAAAACTGTTTTTT
CASMGTGGEKLFF
>TRBV28|.|TRBJ1-5|.
TGTGCCAGCACACTCTCCGGGGGTCCGAATCAGCCCCAGCATTTT
CASTLSGGPNQPQHF